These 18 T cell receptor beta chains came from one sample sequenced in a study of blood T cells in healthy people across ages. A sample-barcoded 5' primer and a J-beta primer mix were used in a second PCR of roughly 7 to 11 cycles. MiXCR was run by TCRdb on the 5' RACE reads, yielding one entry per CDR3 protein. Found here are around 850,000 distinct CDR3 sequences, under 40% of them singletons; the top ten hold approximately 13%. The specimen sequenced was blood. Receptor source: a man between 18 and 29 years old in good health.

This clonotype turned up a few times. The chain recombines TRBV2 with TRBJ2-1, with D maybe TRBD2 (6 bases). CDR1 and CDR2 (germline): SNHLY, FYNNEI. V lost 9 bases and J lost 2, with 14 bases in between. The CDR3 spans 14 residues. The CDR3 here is CARGRETTYNEQFF. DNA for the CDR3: TGTGCCAGGGGCCGGGAGACTACCTACAATGAGCAGTTCTTC. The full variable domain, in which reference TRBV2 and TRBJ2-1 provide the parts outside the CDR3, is EPEVTQTPSHQVTQMGQEVILRCVPISNHLYFYWYRQILGQKVEFLVSFYNNEISEKSEIFDDQFSVERPDGSNFTLKIRSTKLEDSAMYFCARGRETTYNEQFFGPGTRLTVL.

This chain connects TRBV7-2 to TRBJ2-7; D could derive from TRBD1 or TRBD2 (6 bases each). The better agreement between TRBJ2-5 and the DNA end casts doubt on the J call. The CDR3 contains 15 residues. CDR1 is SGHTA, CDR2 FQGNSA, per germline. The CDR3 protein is CASSLEGGRTGTQYF. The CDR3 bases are TGTGCCAGCAGCTTAGAGGGGGGTAGGACTGGGACCCAGTACTTC.

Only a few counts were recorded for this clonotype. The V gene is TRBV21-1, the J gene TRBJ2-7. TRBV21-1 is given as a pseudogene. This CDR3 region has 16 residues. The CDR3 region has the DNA TGTGCCAGCAGCAAATATAGGGTTCTAAAGGGCTACGAGCAGTACTTC. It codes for CASSKYRVLKGYEQYF.

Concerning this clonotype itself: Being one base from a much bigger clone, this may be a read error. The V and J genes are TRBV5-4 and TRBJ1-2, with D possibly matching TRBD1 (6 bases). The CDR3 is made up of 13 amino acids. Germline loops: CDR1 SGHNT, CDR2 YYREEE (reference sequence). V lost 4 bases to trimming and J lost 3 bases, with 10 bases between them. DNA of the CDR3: TGTGCCAGCAGCGTCAGGACAGACTATGGCTACACCTTC. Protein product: CASSVRTDYGYTF. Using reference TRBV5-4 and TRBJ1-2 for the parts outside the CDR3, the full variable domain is ETGVTQSPTHLIKTRGQQVTLRCSSQSGHNTVSWYQQALGQGPQFIFQYYREEENGRGNFPPRFSGLQFPNYSSELNVNALELDDSALYLCASSVRTDYGYTFGSGTRLTVV.

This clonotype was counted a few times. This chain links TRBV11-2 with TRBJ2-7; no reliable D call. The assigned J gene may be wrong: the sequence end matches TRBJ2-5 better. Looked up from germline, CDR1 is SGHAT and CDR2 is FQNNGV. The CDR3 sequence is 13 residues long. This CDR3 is CASSGPQRETQYF. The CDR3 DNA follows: TGTGCCAGCAGCGGACCCCAACGGGAGACCCAGTACTTC.

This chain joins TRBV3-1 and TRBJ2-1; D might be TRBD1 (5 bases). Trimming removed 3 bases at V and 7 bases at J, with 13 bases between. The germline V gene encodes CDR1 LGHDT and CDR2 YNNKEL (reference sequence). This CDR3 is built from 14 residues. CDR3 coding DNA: TGTGCCAGCAGCCACGGCCAAGACAGAAATGAGCAGTTCTTC. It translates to CASSHGQDRNEQFF.

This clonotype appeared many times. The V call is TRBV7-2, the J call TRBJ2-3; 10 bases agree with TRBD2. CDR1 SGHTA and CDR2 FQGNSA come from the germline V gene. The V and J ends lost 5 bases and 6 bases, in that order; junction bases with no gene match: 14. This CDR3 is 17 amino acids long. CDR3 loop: CASSLTLAGDVRDTQYF. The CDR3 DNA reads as TGTGCCAGCAGCCTAACCCTAGCGGGGGACGTTCGTGATACGCAGTATTTT. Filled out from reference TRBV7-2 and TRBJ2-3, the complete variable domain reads GAGVSQSPSNKVTEKGKDVELRCDPISGHTALYWYRQSLGQGLEFLIYFQGNSAPDKSGLPSDRFSAERTGGSVSTLTIQRTQQEDSAVYLCASSLTLAGDVRDTQYFGPGTRLTVL.

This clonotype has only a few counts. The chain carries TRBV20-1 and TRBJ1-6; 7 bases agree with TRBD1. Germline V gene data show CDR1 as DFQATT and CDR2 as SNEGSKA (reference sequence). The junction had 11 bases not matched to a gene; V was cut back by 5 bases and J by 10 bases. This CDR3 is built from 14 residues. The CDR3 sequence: CSAGRQGNRSPLHF. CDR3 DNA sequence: TGCAGTGCTGGAAGACAGGGAAATAGGTCACCCCTCCACTTT.

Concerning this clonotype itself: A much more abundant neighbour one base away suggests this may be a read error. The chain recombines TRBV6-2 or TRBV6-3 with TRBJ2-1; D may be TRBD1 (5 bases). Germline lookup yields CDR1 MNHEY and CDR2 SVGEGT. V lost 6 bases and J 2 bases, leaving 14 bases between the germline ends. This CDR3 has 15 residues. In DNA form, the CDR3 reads TGTGCCAGCAGGACCACTGGGGCCCCCTACAATGAGCAGTTCTTC. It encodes CASRTTGAPYNEQFF.

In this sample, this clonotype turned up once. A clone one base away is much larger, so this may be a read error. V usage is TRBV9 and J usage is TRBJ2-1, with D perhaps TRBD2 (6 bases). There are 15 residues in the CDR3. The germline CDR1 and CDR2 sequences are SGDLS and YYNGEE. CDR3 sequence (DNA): TGTGCCTGCAGCGATTCCGGGACTTCCTACAATGAGCAGTTCTTC. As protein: CACSDSGTSYNEQFF.

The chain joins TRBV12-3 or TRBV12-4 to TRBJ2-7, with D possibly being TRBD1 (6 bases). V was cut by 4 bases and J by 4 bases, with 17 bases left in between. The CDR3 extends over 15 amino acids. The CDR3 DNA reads TGTGCCAGCAGTTGGAGTGCCGGGACAAAGTACGAGCAGTACTTC. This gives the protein CASSWSAGTKYEQYF.

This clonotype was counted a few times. The CDR3 nucleotides are TGCGCCAGCAGCTTATCGGGACTAGCGTACAATGAGCAGTACTTC. Its protein is CASSLSGLAYNEQYF. The gene calls are TRBV5-1 and TRBJ2-7, with 10 bases identical to TRBD2. Germline values: CDR1 SGHRS, CDR2 YFSETQ. The V and J ends lost 2 bases and 7 bases, in that order; junction bases with no gene match: 9. The CDR3 runs 15 residues.

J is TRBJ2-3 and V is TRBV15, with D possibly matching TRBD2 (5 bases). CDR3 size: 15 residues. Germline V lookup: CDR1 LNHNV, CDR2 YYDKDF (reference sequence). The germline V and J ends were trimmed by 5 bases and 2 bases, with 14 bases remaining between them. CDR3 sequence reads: CATSSRGSFTDTQYF. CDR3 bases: TGTGCCACCAGCTCACGGGGATCTTTCACAGATACGCAGTATTTT.

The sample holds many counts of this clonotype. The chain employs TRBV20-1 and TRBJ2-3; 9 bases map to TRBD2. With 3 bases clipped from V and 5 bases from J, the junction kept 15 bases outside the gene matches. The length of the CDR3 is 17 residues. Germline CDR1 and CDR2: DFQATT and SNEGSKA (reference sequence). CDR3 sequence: CSARRSSGAVGGDTQYF. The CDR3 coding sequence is TGCAGTGCTAGGAGGTCTAGCGGGGCAGTCGGCGGAGATACGCAGTATTTT.

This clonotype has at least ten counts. The CDR3 DNA follows: TGTGCCAGCAGTGACGGGACTAGCAGCCAAGAGACCCAGTACTTC. This codes for CASSDGTSSQETQYF. This chain joins TRBV6-6 and TRBJ2-5; 9 positions match TRBD2. This CDR3 region has 15 residues. Germline CDR1 is MNHNY and CDR2 is SVGAGI (reference sequence). Unmatched junction bases numbered 5, after V lost 5 bases and J lost 1 base.

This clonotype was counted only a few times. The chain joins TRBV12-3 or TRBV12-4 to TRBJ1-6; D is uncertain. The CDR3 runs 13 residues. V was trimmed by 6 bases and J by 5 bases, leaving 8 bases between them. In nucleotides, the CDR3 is TGTGCCAGCAGCCGGACTAATAATTCACCCCTCCACTTT. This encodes CASSRTNNSPLHF.

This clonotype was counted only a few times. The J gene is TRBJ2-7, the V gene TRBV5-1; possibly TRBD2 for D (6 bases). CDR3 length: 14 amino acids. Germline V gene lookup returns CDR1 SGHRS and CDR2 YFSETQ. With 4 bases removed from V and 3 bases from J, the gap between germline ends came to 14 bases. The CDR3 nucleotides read TGCGCCAGCAGCGAGGAATGGGGGGTCTACGAGCAGTACTTC. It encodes CASSEEWGVYEQYF.

The CDR3 DNA reads TGCAGTGCTAGAGGAGCGGACACCGGGGAGCTGTTTTTT. Protein sequence: CSARGADTGELFF. The chain carries TRBV20-1 and TRBJ2-2, with D possibly TRBD2 on 5 matching bases. In germline, CDR1 is DFQATT, CDR2 SNEGSKA (reference sequence). Trimming pared 1 base from V and 3 bases from J, leaving 6 bases between. This CDR3 is built from 13 residues.